A single sample gave rise to the 23 T cell receptor beta chains below, sequenced in a study of T cells after yellow fever vaccination. TCRdb recomputed calls from the 5' RACE reads with MiXCR, one row per CDR3 protein. The data show about 160,000 distinct CDR3 sequences, around 7% seen once. Material: CD4+ T cells sorted from PBMCs, obtained less than 6 days after the first yellow fever vaccination. The receptors shown here come from a man younger than 35 who received the YFV17D yellow fever vaccine.

V is TRBV4-2 and J is TRBJ2-7; 9 nucleotides align to TRBD1. The germline V gene encodes CDR1 LGHNA and CDR2 YNFKEQ. This CDR3 spans 16 amino acids. The V segment lost 4 bases and the J segment 7 bases; nucleotides outside the gene matches: 14. The CDR3 region is CASSPYGEGQGVEQYF. The CDR3 DNA sequence: TGTGCCAGCAGCCCTTATGGGGAGGGACAGGGAGTGGAGCAGTACTTC.

A few counts support this clonotype. This chain links TRBV12-3 or TRBV12-4 with TRBJ2-1; D is possibly TRBD2 (6 bases). The CDR3 contains 14 residues. V lost 2 bases and J lost 5, with 10 bases in between. CDR3 amino acids: CASSLWDWDNEQFF. The CDR3 DNA reads TGTGCCAGCAGTTTATGGGACTGGGACAATGAGCAGTTCTTC.

A note on this clonotype: Possible read error: a much larger clone is one base away. The genes are TRBV11-2 and TRBJ2-3; no firm D call. Looked up from germline, CDR1 is SGHAT and CDR2 is FQNNGV. There are 15 residues in the CDR3. V shed 5 bases and J shed 4 bases, with 16 bases lying between them. The CDR3, as DNA: TGTGCCAGCAGCAACGACGGAGTGAGGTCAGATACGCAGTATTTT. Protein sequence: CASSNDGVRSDTQYF.

This clonotype has a count of ten or more. The chain has TRBV4-3 and TRBJ2-3; 11 bases fit TRBD2. From germline, CDR1 is LGHNA and CDR2 YSLEER. V trimming: 1 base; J trimming: 6 bases; junction bases outside the gene matches: 6. The CDR3 has 16 amino acids. CDR3 loop: CASSQATSGVQDTQYF. CDR3 in DNA: TGCGCCAGCAGCCAAGCGACTAGCGGGGTGCAGGATACGCAGTATTTT.

This clonotype occurred a few times. This sequence joins TRBV12-3 or TRBV12-4 and TRBJ2-2, with D maybe TRBD1 (8 bases). Trimming removed 2 bases from V and 7 bases from J, with 23 bases in between. The CDR3 extends over 18 amino acids. The CDR3 coding sequence is TGTGCCAGCAGTTTAATTCGGAGGACAGGGAGGGTCAGCGGGGAGCTGTTTTTT. Its protein product is CASSLIRRTGRVSGELFF.

The sample holds many counts of this clonotype. J is TRBJ2-1 and V is TRBV5-4; TRBD1 matches 7 bases. Germline V CDR1 and CDR2: SGHNT, YYREEE (reference sequence). Trimming took 0 bases from V and 6 from J; bases not matched to a gene: 12. The CDR3 runs to 17 residues. The CDR3 protein is CASSLARGSARINEQFF. The CDR3 DNA follows: TGTGCCAGCAGCTTGGCCAGGGGGTCCGCCCGGATCAATGAGCAGTTCTTC.

Ten or more counts support this clonotype. The CDR3 DNA reads TGCGCCAGCAGGACTAGCGGGACGTACCAAGAGACCCAGTACTTC. Translation: CASRTSGTYQETQYF. The genes are TRBV5-1 and TRBJ2-5; 11 bases agree with TRBD2. The ends lost 5 bases at V and 0 bases at J; junction bases unmatched: 3. The CDR3 consists of 15 residues. Per germline, CDR1 SGHRS and CDR2 YFSETQ.

This clonotype was seen many times. J is TRBJ1-1 and V is TRBV3-1, with D hard to call. This CDR3 has 12 residues. Trimming shortened V by 4 bases and J by 6 bases, and 9 bases separated the two germline ends. Germline CDR1 LGHDT, CDR2 YNNKEL (reference sequence). This CDR3 is CASSLEGSEAFF. CDR3 coding DNA: TGTGCCAGCAGCCTCGAGGGCTCTGAAGCTTTCTTT.

This clonotype was counted ten times or more. The chain links TRBV7-6 to TRBJ2-3; D not certain. This CDR3 contains 14 residues. Germline CDR1 is SGHVS and CDR2 is FNYEAQ. The germline V and J ends were trimmed by 1 base and 2 bases, with 7 bases remaining between them. CDR3 loop: CASSLVGYTDTQYF. CDR3 in DNA: TGTGCCAGCAGCTTAGTAGGGTACACAGATACGCAGTATTTT.

The sample holds many counts of this clonotype. The chain links TRBV7-2 to TRBJ1-4; D unclear. The CDR3 is 13 amino acids. The germline V and J ends were trimmed by 3 bases and 3 bases, with 5 bases remaining between them. Germline CDR1 reads SGHTA; CDR2 reads FQGNSA. The CDR3 loop reads CASSFFPNEKLFF. In DNA form, the CDR3 reads TGTGCCAGCAGCTTTTTTCCTAATGAAAAACTGTTTTTT.

This clonotype was seen at least ten times. V gene TRBV20-1 combines with J gene TRBJ1-4; D uncertain. CDR1 and CDR2 (germline): DFQATT, SNEGSKA (reference sequence). V was shortened by 6 bases and J by 11 bases, with 16 bases between the two germline ends. The CDR3 spans 12 residues. The CDR3 DNA follows: TGCAGTGCCATAGAAGGAGGGCTGAAACTGTTTTTT. Translation: CSAIEGGLKLFF.

This clonotype occurred a few times. This rearrangement joins TRBV5-1 to TRBJ1-1, with no clear D. The CDR3 spans 14 residues. From germline, CDR1 is SGHRS and CDR2 YFSETQ. Trimming left V 0 bases short and J 11 bases short, with 17 bases between. For the CDR3, the DNA is TGCGCCAGCAGCTTGGAAGTCGGTAGCCAGAGGGCTTTCTTT. Protein product: CASSLEVGSQRAFF. The entire variable domain, with the rest obtained from reference TRBV5-1 and TRBJ1-1, is as follows: KAGVTQTPRYLIKTRGQQVTLSCSPISGHRSVSWYQQTPGQGLQFLFEYFSETQRNKGNFPGRFSGRQFSNSRSEMNVSTLELGDSALYLCASSLEVGSQRAFFGQGTRLTVV.

The rearrangement links TRBV27 to TRBJ2-7, with 8 bases matching TRBD2. Losses at the gene ends were 3 bases for V and 1 base for J; bases not matched to a gene: 8. The germline CDR1 and CDR2 sequences are MNHEY and SMNVEV (reference sequence). The CDR3 extends over 16 amino acids. The CDR3 protein is CASSFLSAGGSYEQYF. For the CDR3, the DNA is TGTGCCAGCAGTTTCCTTTCGGCGGGGGGTTCCTACGAGCAGTACTTC.

This clonotype was seen only a few times. The V gene is TRBV7-2, the J gene TRBJ1-6; D unclear. Trimming removed 5 bases at V and 14 bases at J, with 22 bases between. The CDR3 loop spans 15 amino acids. In germline, CDR1 is SGHTA, CDR2 FQGNSA. The CDR3 bases are TGTGCCAGCAGCCTCTCCGACGGTCCGGGGAAGACCCTCCACTTT. Protein product: CASSLSDGPGKTLHF.

This clonotype was observed a few times. The V call is TRBV5-4, the J call TRBJ2-3; 10 nucleotides match TRBD2. Trimming took 4 bases from V and 2 from J; bases not matched to a gene: 4. CDR1 and CDR2 (germline): SGHNT, YYREEE (reference sequence). The CDR3 sequence is 15 residues long. CDR3 nucleotides: TGTGCCAGCAGCCGACTAGCGGGCTTCACAGATACGCAGTATTTT. Residues: CASSRLAGFTDTQYF.

The chain carries TRBV7-9 and TRBJ2-5; weak D call: TRBD1 (6 bases). From germline, CDR1 is SEHNR and CDR2 FQNEAQ (reference sequence). The CDR3 totals 13 residues. V was cut by 10 bases and J by 5 bases, with 17 bases left in between. CDR3 sequence: CATAVWGRETQYF. The CDR3 nucleotides are TGTGCCACCGCGGTGTGGGGGCGGGAGACCCAGTACTTC.

This clonotype was seen a handful of times. V is TRBV20-1 and J is TRBJ2-3; TRBD1 matches 7 bases. The CDR3 runs 16 residues. Germline V gene lookup returns CDR1 DFQATT and CDR2 SNEGSKA (reference sequence). V gave up 5 bases and J gave up 0 bases; unmatched junction bases: 11. The CDR3 coding sequence is TGCAGTGCTGGGACAGTCTGGAGGATAAGCACAGATACGCAGTATTTT. Residues: CSAGTVWRISTDTQYF.

At least ten counts were recorded for this clonotype. The V call is TRBV20-1, the J call TRBJ1-4, with D uncertain. V was shortened by 6 bases and J by 7 bases, with 12 bases between the two germline ends. CDR3 length equals 12 residues. CDR1 and CDR2 from the germline V gene are DFQATT and SNEGSKA (reference sequence). The CDR3 coding sequence is TGCAGTGCGGGCAGTATTGGTGAAAAACTGTTTTTT. Encoded protein: CSAGSIGEKLFF.

In its sample, this clonotype was seen a few times. The chain carries TRBV6-2 or TRBV6-3 and TRBJ2-6; 8 bases match TRBD1. The CDR3 spans 16 residues. The germline gives CDR1 MNHEY, CDR2 SVGEGT. The V and J ends lost 6 bases and 4 bases, in that order; junction bases with no gene match: 8. The DNA for the CDR3 is TGTGCCAGCAGACTGACAGGGGCGGCAGGGGCCAACGTCCTGACTTTC. Translation: CASRLTGAAGANVLTF.

This clonotype was seen ten or more times. The rearrangement joins TRBV5-1 to TRBJ1-1; 7 bases agree with TRBD1. Per the germline V gene, CDR1 is SGHRS and CDR2 is YFSETQ. This CDR3 has 15 amino acids. V lost 2 bases and J lost 4; bases outside the gene matches: 8. The CDR3 DNA follows: TGCGCCAGCAGCTTATCGACAGGGCAAGCCACTGAAGCTTTCTTT. It is translated as CASSLSTGQATEAFF.

The V and J genes are TRBV5-1 and TRBJ2-5; no clear D. The CDR3 runs to 13 residues. The V gene lost 0 bases and the J gene lost 3 bases, with 6 bases spanning the gap. CDR1 and CDR2 from the germline V gene are SGHRS and YFSETQ. The chain's CDR3 is CASSLEAEETQYF. Written as DNA, the CDR3 is TGCGCCAGCAGCTTGGAGGCAGAAGAGACCCAGTACTTC.

This clonotype has at least ten counts. J is TRBJ2-5 and V is TRBV5-6; perhaps TRBD1 as D (6 bases). In germline, CDR1 is SGHDT, CDR2 YYEEEE. Trimming shortened V by 0 bases and J by 5 bases, and 8 bases separated the two germline ends. The CDR3 extends over 13 amino acids. The CDR3 nucleotides read TGTGCCAGCAGCTTGGATACAGGGGAGACCCAGTACTTC. Protein sequence: CASSLDTGETQYF.

This clonotype came up many times. The chain links TRBV6-2 or TRBV6-3 to TRBJ2-1; 7 bases align to TRBD2. Trimming took 8 bases from V and 6 from J; bases not matched to a gene: 10. The CDR3 length is 14 residues. Germline values: CDR1 MNHEY, CDR2 SVGEGT. Written as DNA, the CDR3 is TGTGCCAGCCGACGGGGATGGGGGGGCAATGAGCAGTTCTTC. It is translated as CASRRGWGGNEQFF.